Below are 23 T cell receptor beta chains sequenced from a single sample in a study of OX40 agonist ivuxolimab in advanced cancers. Assay used: immunoSEQ multiplex PCR; TCRdb lists only in-frame clones, some missing. The sample includes about 22,000 clones, more than 75% of them seen just once. The specimen comprised CD4+ or CD8+ T cells sorted from blood, sampled in a trial of the OX40 agonist ivuxolimab. These receptors came from an adult with an advanced solid tumor such as melanoma, head and neck, liver or kidney cancer.

V usage is TRBV6-5 and J usage is TRBJ1-3; D is perhaps TRBD1 (6 bases). V was cut by 2 bases and J by 0 bases, with 8 bases left in between. This CDR3 has 15 amino acids. Germline V gene lookup returns CDR1 MNHEY and CDR2 SVGAGI. CDR3 loop: CASSYGGGSGNTIYF. The CDR3 region has the DNA TGTGCCAGCAGTTACGGGGGCGGCTCTGGAAACACCATATATTTT.

The count of this clone is one. The genes are TRBV7-6 and TRBJ2-7; a weak D match, TRBD2 (5 bases). V dropped 7 bases and J dropped 1 base, with 14 bases sitting between them. CDR1 and CDR2 (germline): SGHVS, FNYEAQ. This CDR3 has 14 amino acids. The CDR3 region has the DNA TGTGCCAGCACCGCTAGCAGAGGGTCCTACGAGCAGTACTTC. This gives the protein CASTASRGSYEQYF.

The chain is built from TRBV7-8 and TRBJ2-3; 8 nucleotides agree with TRBD2. The J segment lost 6 bases and the V segment lost 0 bases, leaving 8 bases of the junction unmatched. The germline V gene encodes CDR1 SGHVS and CDR2 FQNEAQ. There are 16 residues in the CDR3. The CDR3 DNA reads as TGTGCCAGCAGCTTAGCGGAAGCGGGAGACTACGATACGCAGTATTTT. It codes for CASSLAEAGDYDTQYF.

CDR3 region: CASSLGLGDTIYF. The CDR3 region has the DNA TGTGCCAGCAGCTTAGGACTCGGGGACACCATATATTTT. The J gene is TRBJ1-3, the V gene TRBV13; D ambiguous. This CDR3 is built from 13 residues. V was cut by 0 bases and J by 8 bases, with 8 bases left in between. CDR1 is PRHDT, CDR2 FYEKMQ, per germline (reference sequence).

The chain couples TRBV6-5 to TRBJ2-7, with D possibly TRBD1 on 5 matching bases. Germline CDR1 MNHEY, CDR2 SVGAGI. The CDR3 totals 15 residues. V was clipped by 0 bases and J by 0 bases, with 9 bases between them. CDR3 in DNA: TGTGCCAGCAGTTACTCTCAGGGAAGCTCCTACGAGCAGTACTTC. Translating it yields CASSYSQGSSYEQYF.

This chain uses TRBV5-1 with TRBJ2-3, with D unresolved. Trimming removed 3 bases from V and 0 bases from J, with 17 bases in between. The CDR3 sequence is 17 residues long. Germline V lookup: CDR1 SGHRS, CDR2 YFSETQ. DNA for the CDR3: TGCGCCAGCAGCTGGTTAGGCCGTAGTCAAAGCACAGATACGCAGTATTTT. Translation: CASSWLGRSQSTDTQYF.

The rearrangement joins TRBV27 to TRBJ1-5; 7 bases are a match to TRBD1. The CDR3 has 15 residues. Germline V gene sequence: CDR1 MNHEY, CDR2 SMNVEV (reference sequence). J gave up 1 base and V 4 bases, and 4 bases lay outside the gene matches. Here the CDR3 DNA reads TGTGCCAGCAGTTCCACAGGGGAGAGCAATCAGCCCCAGCATTTT. This sequence encodes CASSSTGESNQPQHF.

The chain recombines TRBV6-6 with TRBJ2-5, with D uncertain. The germline gives CDR1 MNHNY, CDR2 SVGAGI (reference sequence). V lost 2 bases, J lost 1 base, and 5 bases lay in between. The length of the CDR3 is 13 residues. The CDR3 sequence is CASSYNSQETQYF. As DNA, the CDR3 is TGTGCCAGCAGTTACAACAGCCAAGAGACCCAGTACTTC.

The CDR3: CASSPGQGPDTQYF. For the CDR3, the DNA is TGTGCCAGCTCCCCCGGACAGGGCCCAGATACGCAGTATTTT. The chain joins TRBV18 to TRBJ2-3; the match to TRBD1 covers 8 bases. V gave up 6 bases and J gave up 4 bases; unmatched junction bases: 6. The CDR3 length is 14 residues. CDR1 is KGHSH and CDR2 is LQKENI in the germline V gene.

The chain is built from TRBV9 and TRBJ1-5; TRBD1 is a possible D gene (5 bases). Per the germline V gene, CDR1 is SGDLS and CDR2 is YYNGEE. Trimming stripped 2 bases from V and 4 bases from J, with 7 bases between. The CDR3 is made up of 13 amino acids. As DNA, the CDR3 is TGTGCCAGCAGCGTTTGGGGGAATCAGCCCCAGCATTTT. Encoded protein: CASSVWGNQPQHF.

V and J are TRBV4-1 and TRBJ2-7, with 7 bases aligning to TRBD2. V shed 0 bases and J 1 base; nucleotides not matched to a gene: 9. There are 17 residues in the CDR3. CDR1 and CDR2 (germline): MGHRA, YSYEKL. The CDR3 DNA reads TGCGCCAGCAGCCAAGATGAGCAGCGGGGATTTTCCTACGAGCAGTACTTC. Its protein product is CASSQDEQRGFSYEQYF.

This clone has only a few counts. This CDR3 reads CASSHLAGTDTQYF. The DNA for the CDR3 is TGTGCCAGCAGCCATCTAGCCGGCACAGATACGCAGTATTTT. This sequence joins TRBV7-6 and TRBJ2-3; TRBD2 is a possible D gene (5 bases). CDR1 and CDR2 from the germline V gene are SGHVS and FNYEAQ. The CDR3 is made up of 14 amino acids. The V end lost 5 bases, the J end lost 1 base, and 10 bases lay between the germline ends.

The chain has TRBV14 and TRBJ2-2; D is possibly TRBD1 (6 bases). Trimming left V 5 bases short and J 6 bases short, with 10 bases between. The CDR3 is made up of 13 amino acids. CDR1 is SGHDN and CDR2 is FVKESK in the germline V gene. The CDR3 DNA follows: TGTGCCAGCAGCTTCGAGGGGGCCGGGGAGCTGTTTTTT. Protein: CASSFEGAGELFF.

The gene calls are TRBV5-3 and TRBJ2-2; 9 nucleotides align to TRBD2. TRBV5-3 is noted as an ORF with a role that remains uncertain. The V segment lost 8 bases and the J segment 4 bases; nucleotides outside the gene matches: 9. This CDR3 has 15 amino acids. CDR3 DNA sequence: TGTGCCAGCAGCAGGACTAGCGAGATCACCGGGGAGCTGTTTTTT. This encodes CASSRTSEITGELFF.

This chain joins TRBV30 and TRBJ1-1, with D unresolved. The CDR3 is 13 residues long. Germline V gene lookup returns CDR1 GTSNPN and CDR2 SVGIG (reference sequence). CDR3 nucleotides: TGTGTAGTTGACGGTGGCATGAACACTGAAGCTTTCTTT. Translated: CVVDGGMNTEAFF.

In its sample, this clone ranks as medium-sized (0.01 to 0.1%). The chain is built from TRBV4-1 and TRBJ1-5, with D tentatively TRBD1 (5 bases). This CDR3 contains 15 residues. V was pared by 2 bases and J by 0 bases, with 8 bases between. The V gene's germline CDR1 is MGHRA and CDR2 YSYEKL. CDR3 DNA: TGCGCCAGCAGCCAACAGGGTTTTAGCAATCAGCCCCAGCATTTT. Amino acid sequence: CASSQQGFSNQPQHF.

This clone showed up just a few times. CDR3 protein: CASSEDGGMGTQYF. CDR3 in DNA: TGTGCCAGCAGTGAGGACGGGGGCATGGGGACCCAGTACTTC. The chain carries TRBV6-4 and TRBJ2-5; perhaps D is TRBD1 or TRBD2 (6 bases each). The V end was cut by 3 bases, the J end by 7 bases, with 15 bases between. The germline CDR1 and CDR2 sequences are MRHNA and SNTAGT. CDR3 length: 14 amino acids.

The genes are TRBV27 and TRBJ1-1, with TRBD1 as a possible D gene (6 bases). Per germline, CDR1 MNHEY and CDR2 SMNVEV (reference sequence). This CDR3 spans 14 amino acids. The germline V and J ends were trimmed by 0 bases and 5 bases, with 10 bases remaining between them. CDR3 residues: CASSLSQGRTEAFF. CDR3 DNA sequence: TGTGCCAGCAGTTTATCACAGGGACGAACTGAAGCTTTCTTT.

The chain recombines TRBV6-5 with TRBJ2-7; unclear D gene. CDR3 length equals 11 residues. V lost 5 bases to trimming and J lost 2 bases, with 4 bases between them. Germline V gene data show CDR1 as MNHEY and CDR2 as SVGAGI. CDR3 protein: CASSQAYEQYF. The CDR3 nucleotides read TGTGCCAGCAGTCAAGCCTACGAGCAGTACTTC.

This sequence joins TRBV7-9 and TRBJ2-3, with TRBD1 matching 10 bases. J lost 9 bases, V lost 5 bases, and 5 bases had no gene match. This CDR3 has 13 amino acids. The germline V gene encodes CDR1 SEHNR and CDR2 FQNEAQ (reference sequence). CDR3 DNA sequence: TGTGCCAGCAGCCCGGGGACAGGGGAGACGCAGTATTTT. Translating it yields CASSPGTGETQYF.

With respect to this clone: A read error may explain this, as a much larger clone is one base away. The gene calls are TRBV4-2 and TRBJ1-1, with D unclear. There are 15 residues in the CDR3. Germline lookup yields CDR1 LGHNA and CDR2 YNFKEQ. V lost 0 bases and J lost 4, with 12 bases in between. CDR3 region: CASSQDTYSLTEAFF. In DNA, the CDR3 is TGTGCCAGCAGCCAAGACACTTACAGCCTCACTGAAGCTTTCTTT.

CDR3 region: CASRSKGYAADEQFF. For the CDR3, the DNA is TGTGCCAGTAGGTCGAAGGGCTATGCCGCAGATGAGCAGTTCTTC. V usage is TRBV19 and J usage is TRBJ2-1, with no clear D. Trimming cost V 6 bases and J 8 bases, with 20 bases left between them. The CDR3 totals 15 residues. CDR1 and CDR2 from the germline V gene are LNHDA and SQIVND (reference sequence).

The chain has TRBV7-2 and TRBJ2-1; 8 nucleotides match TRBD2. Germline CDR1 and CDR2: SGHTA and FQGNSA. The CDR3 runs 13 residues. The V gene end was trimmed by 7 bases and the J gene end by 7 bases; junction bases not matched to a gene: 6. Written as DNA, the CDR3 is TGTGCCAGCATCATCGGGGGGGGAAATGAGCAGTTCTTC. Its protein product is CASIIGGGNEQFF.